This T cell receptor beta chain was obtained from a study of T cell responses to AZD1222 COVID-19 vaccine. Pooling was applied to second doses at about 4 or about 12 weeks. The CDR3 totals 13 residues. The germline gives CDR1 SGHTA, CDR2 FQGTGA. The V end lost 2 bases, the J end lost 5 bases, and 8 bases lay between the germline ends. Only in-frame clones appear in the TCRdb table, and some are missing; sequencing was by immunoSEQ multiplex PCR. The repertoire has roughly 200,000 clones, approximately 90% of them found once; the top ten carry roughly 3.5%. Concerning this clone itself: The antigen is not known.

Whole-study findings and limits: Just six or seven AZD1222 recipients tested seropositive at baseline. White British donors predominated, females outnumbered males, and clonal diversity was possibly underestimated. CD4 TCRs linked to vaccination spanned spike, dominating at 160-218 and 743-854.

The J gene is TRBJ2-3, the V gene TRBV7-3; the D is unclear. The sample consisted of peripheral blood, taken 28 days after the second AZD1222 dose. The TCR comes from an adult who received the AZD1222 COVID-19 vaccine. The CDR3 DNA reads TGTGCCAGCAGCTTATTCCCGGGAGATACGCAGTATTTT. The encoded protein is CASSLFPGDTQYF.